A single sample gave rise to the 23 T cell receptor beta chains below, sequenced in a study of cytomegalovirus exposure and HLA in healthy donors. The PCR made use of 60 Vbeta and 13 Jbeta primers. TCRdb's table, derived via immunoSEQ multiplex PCR, lists solely in-frame clones and lacks some. The profile shows about 140,000 clones, 77% of them singletons. Sequencing was carried out using PBMCs. These receptors originate from a female donor in good health and CMV-seronegative.

As regards this clone: Distinct nucleotide sequences in the sample also encode this CDR3. The chain recombines TRBV6-4 with TRBJ2-3, with 14 bases matching TRBD2. V lost 0 bases to trimming and J lost 4 bases; unmatched junction nucleotides: 0. The CDR3 runs 16 residues. Germline loops: CDR1 MRHNA, CDR2 SNTAGT. CDR3 coding DNA: TGTGCCAGCAGTGACTCGACTAGCGGGGGGGCAGATACGCAGTATTTT. Translated: CASSDSTSGGADTQYF.

The CDR3: CASSLTGGLDEAFF. The DNA for the CDR3 is TGTGCCAGCAGCTTAACAGGGGGCCTGGATGAAGCTTTCTTT. The chain joins TRBV7-9 to TRBJ1-1; 9 positions match TRBD1. The length of the CDR3 is 14 residues. Looked up from germline, CDR1 is SEHNR and CDR2 is FQNEAQ (reference sequence). Unmatched junction bases numbered 5, after V lost 2 bases and J lost 7 bases.

V gene TRBV4-2 combines with J gene TRBJ1-3, with 7 bases fitting TRBD1. Germline V lookup: CDR1 LGHNA, CDR2 YNFKEQ. V shed 4 bases, J shed 2 bases, and the junction held 5 bases outside the gene matches. This CDR3 is 15 amino acids long. The CDR3 protein is CASSPTGTAGNTIYF. CDR3 coding DNA: TGTGCCAGCAGCCCCACCGGGACAGCTGGAAACACCATATATTTT.

The V gene is TRBV7-2, the J gene TRBJ2-3, with TRBD2 matching over 13 bases. Germline CDR1 reads SGHTA; CDR2 reads FQGNSA. The CDR3 spans 16 residues. Germline trimming cut 5 bases from V and 2 bases from J; bases unmatched to any gene: 4. The CDR3, as DNA: TGTGCCAGCAGCCCGGGACTAGCGGGACACACAGATACGCAGTATTTT. Its translation: CASSPGLAGHTDTQYF. Combining the CDR3 with reference TRBV7-2 and TRBJ2-3 gives the whole variable domain GAGVSQSPSNKVTEKGKDVELRCDPISGHTALYWYRQSLGQGLEFLIYFQGNSAPDKSGLPSDRFSAERTGGSVSTLTIQRTQQEDSAVYLCASSPGLAGHTDTQYFGPGTRLTVL.

The chain couples TRBV6-1 to TRBJ1-1; possible D gene TRBD1, 5 bases. There are 12 residues in the CDR3. V gave up 11 bases and J gave up 2 bases, with 12 bases separating them. Germline V gene data show CDR1 as MNHNS and CDR2 as SASEGT. Here the CDR3 reads CAYGGFNTEAFF. The CDR3 DNA follows: TGTGCCTACGGGGGGTTCAACACTGAAGCTTTCTTT.

This chain uses TRBV30 with TRBJ1-6; TRBD1 aligns across 10 bases. V lost 0 bases to trimming and J lost 9 bases; unmatched junction nucleotides: 8. The CDR3 consists of 16 residues. Germline V CDR1 and CDR2: GTSNPN, SVGIG (reference sequence). The CDR3 loop is CAWSVRGGQGSSPLHF. In DNA, the CDR3 is TGTGCCTGGAGTGTAAGGGGGGGACAGGGGAGTTCACCCCTCCACTTT.

Only a few counts were recorded for this clone. The chain carries TRBV19 and TRBJ2-1; TRBD2 aligns across 9 bases. The CDR3 extends over 14 amino acids. Germline V CDR1 and CDR2: LNHDA, SQIVND (reference sequence). V trimming: 10 bases; J trimming: 0 bases; junction bases outside the gene matches: 4. The chain's CDR3 is CATKAGGSYNEQFF. The CDR3 DNA reads as TGTGCCACCAAAGCGGGGGGCTCCTACAATGAGCAGTTCTTC.

V is TRBV27 and J is TRBJ2-3; D is unclear. The V end lost 5 bases, the J end lost 4 bases, and 10 bases lay between the germline ends. This CDR3 has 13 residues. From germline, CDR1 is MNHEY and CDR2 SMNVEV (reference sequence). CDR3 bases: TGTGCCAGCAGTCCCCGAAGCTCAGATACGCAGTATTTT. It is translated as CASSPRSSDTQYF.

This clone was observed once. V gene TRBV15 combines with J gene TRBJ1-1, with D perhaps TRBD1 (5 bases). The CDR3 is made up of 15 amino acids. The germline V and J ends were trimmed by 2 bases and 1 base, with 11 bases remaining between them. CDR1 is LNHNV and CDR2 is YYDKDF in the germline V gene (reference sequence). CDR3 bases: TGTGCCACCAGCAGAATGGGGGGAACGAACACTGAAGCTTTCTTT. Encoded protein: CATSRMGGTNTEAFF. Drawing the rest from reference TRBV15 and TRBJ1-1, the complete variable domain is DAMVIQNPRYQVTQFGKPVTLSCSQTLNHNVMYWYQQKSSQAPKLLFHYYDKDFNNEADTPDNFQSRRPNTSFCFLDIRSPGLGDTAMYLCATSRMGGTNTEAFFGQGTRLTVV.

The V gene is TRBV9, the J gene TRBJ2-5; D not certain. The J call may be faulty, since TRBJ2-7 better matches the DNA end. The CDR3 loop spans 14 amino acids. Looked up from germline, CDR1 is SGDLS and CDR2 is YYNGEE. This chain's CDR3 is CASSVTAKAYEQYF. The CDR3 DNA is TGTGCCAGCAGCGTTACCGCCAAAGCCTACGAGCAGTACTTC.

The CDR3 coding sequence is TGTGCCATCAGTGAAAATGGACAGGAGGTCACCTACGAGCAGTACTTC. Encoded protein: CAISENGQEVTYEQYF. This chain connects TRBV10-3 to TRBJ2-7; TRBD1 agrees at 7 bases. This CDR3 spans 16 amino acids. Germline-derived CDR1 and CDR2 are ENHRY and SYGVKD. Trimming removed 3 bases from V and 2 bases from J; junction bases left unmatched: 10.

The V and J genes are TRBV9 and TRBJ2-3, with D perhaps matching TRBD1 (6 bases). This CDR3 is built from 14 residues. The germline V gene has CDR1 SGDLS and CDR2 YYNGEE. V lost 4 bases to trimming and J lost 1 base, with 10 bases between them. CDR3 sequence reads: CASSPRTGTDTQYF. The CDR3 DNA reads TGTGCCAGCAGCCCCCGGACAGGCACAGATACGCAGTATTTT.

CDR3 sequence: CASSLVPGGSYNEQFF. The CDR3, as DNA: TGCGCCAGCAGCTTGGTCCCAGGGGGCTCCTACAATGAGCAGTTCTTC. The V call is TRBV5-1, the J call TRBJ2-1; 7 bases match TRBD1. The germline CDR1 and CDR2 sequences are SGHRS and YFSETQ. Trimming at V came to 0 bases and at J to 0 bases, leaving 3 bases not matched to a gene. There are 16 residues in the CDR3.

J is TRBJ2-2 and V is TRBV21-1; the D segment call TRBD1 is taken from the table without a DNA check. TRBV21-1 is marked as a pseudogene. The CDR3 consists of 17 residues. Here the CDR3 reads CASSKALRGGSTGELFF. In DNA form, the CDR3 reads TGTGCCAGCAGCAAAGCGCTCAGGGGCGGATCTACCGGGGAGCTGTTTTTT.

The gene calls are TRBV18 and TRBJ1-4; TRBD1 is a possible D gene (5 bases). V shed 5 bases and J shed 3 bases, with 16 bases lying between them. CDR1 and CDR2 (germline): KGHSH, LQKENI. The CDR3 loop spans 16 amino acids. The CDR3 DNA reads as TGTGCCAGCTCATATACGGGGGACTTGGCTAATGAAAAACTGTTTTTT. Amino acids: CASSYTGDLANEKLFF.

On this clone: Germline and junction disagree at one end, which may indicate a read error. This chain links TRBV7-9 with TRBJ2-2; D unresolved. CDR1 and CDR2 (germline): SEHNR, FQNEAQ (reference sequence). This CDR3 has 14 amino acids. CDR3 nucleotide sequence: TGTTCCAGCAGCTTTCAGTCGAACACCGGGGAGCTGTTTTTT. Its protein is CSSSFQSNTGELFF. Full variable domain (remainder filled in from reference TRBV7-9 and TRBJ2-2): DTGVSQNPRHKITKRGQNVTFRCDPISEHNRLYWYRQTLGQGPEFLTYFQNEAQLEKSRLLSDRFSAERPKGSFSTLEIQRTEQGDSAMYLCSSSFQSNTGELFFGEGSRLTVL.

The chain links TRBV28 to TRBJ2-5, with 8 bases aligning to TRBD2. The tail of the sequence fits TRBJ2-7 better, so the J call may be wrong. CDR1 is MDHEN and CDR2 is SYDVKM in the germline V gene. The CDR3 runs to 16 residues. The CDR3 reads CASSFVSLAGAYEQYF. CDR3 DNA sequence: TGTGCCAGCAGTTTTGTCTCCCTAGCGGGTGCCTACGAGCAGTACTTC.

The chain couples TRBV28 to TRBJ1-2; 7 bases are a match to TRBD1. There are 15 residues in the CDR3. The V gene's germline CDR1 is MDHEN and CDR2 SYDVKM. Losses at the gene ends were 7 bases for V and 2 bases for J; bases not matched to a gene: 10. The CDR3 here is CASIQGGRGNYGYTF. CDR3 bases: TGTGCCAGCATTCAAGGCGGCAGGGGGAACTATGGCTACACCTTC.

The V gene is TRBV6-4, the J gene TRBJ1-5; D may be TRBD1 (5 bases). CDR3 length equals 16 residues. The germline V gene encodes CDR1 MRHNA and CDR2 SNTAGT. Trimming took 3 bases from V and 3 from J, leaving 15 bases between them. CDR3 region: CASSEGEVAHNQPQHF. CDR3 DNA: TGTGCCAGCAGTGAGGGGGAGGTGGCGCACAATCAGCCCCAGCATTTT.

The rearrangement uses TRBV2 and TRBJ2-1; a weak D match, TRBD2 (7 bases). In germline, CDR1 is SNHLY, CDR2 FYNNEI. V was shortened by 6 bases and J by 2 bases, with 20 bases between the two germline ends. CDR3 length equals 17 residues. The CDR3 nucleotides are TGTGCCAGCAGCCCGGGGGGAGGCGGGGGCCCCTACAATGAGCAGTTCTTC. Translated, it gives CASSPGGGGGPYNEQFF.

The genes are TRBV6-1 and TRBJ2-7, with D maybe TRBD2 (5 bases). This CDR3 spans 12 amino acids. The V and J ends lost 3 bases and 2 bases respectively, with 5 bases between them. Germline assignment: CDR1 MNHNS and CDR2 SASEGT. As DNA, the CDR3 is TGTGCCAGCAGTGACGGGACCTACGAGCAGTACTTC. Protein product: CASSDGTYEQYF.

J is TRBJ2-3 and V is TRBV2; 8 bases agree with TRBD1. Trimming took 3 bases from V and 3 from J; bases not matched to a gene: 8. Germline CDR1 SNHLY, CDR2 FYNNEI. The CDR3 loop spans 16 amino acids. CDR3 nucleotides: TGTGCCAGCAGTGACGGACAGGGTGGGTCAACAGATACGCAGTATTTT. It yields the protein CASSDGQGGSTDTQYF.

This clone was recorded a few times. The V and J genes are TRBV19 and TRBJ1-2; D is perhaps TRBD1 (5 bases). The CDR3 extends over 15 amino acids. Germline V gives CDR1 LNHDA, CDR2 SQIVND (reference sequence). V gave up 2 bases and J gave up 5 bases, with 15 bases separating them. CDR3 loop: CASSITGRGEYGYTF. As DNA, the CDR3 is TGTGCCAGTAGTATAACGGGCCGGGGGGAATATGGCTACACCTTC. Supplemented by reference TRBV19 and TRBJ1-2, the full variable domain reads DGGITQSPKYLFRKEGQNVTLSCEQNLNHDAMYWYRQDPGQGLRLIYYSQIVNDFQKGDIAEGYSVSREKKESFPLTVTSAQKNPTAFYLCASSITGRGEYGYTFGSGTRLTVV.